Listed here are 2 T cell receptor beta chains from one sample, sequenced in a study of shared clonotypes between healthy human individuals. The table came from immunoSEQ multiplex PCR; TCRdb's copy has only in-frame clones and leaves some out. The sample includes some 2.3 million clones, 90% to 95% of them seen just once. The sequencing input was naive CD4+ T cells from PBMCs. As for subset: CD45RA+ positively selected. These receptors were obtained from a man aged 18 to 35 in good health. Some clones in this sample may be carry-over from other donors' samples.

The rearrangement uses TRBV4-2 and TRBJ2-7; a weak D match, TRBD2 (6 bases). The CDR3 totals 14 residues. Trimming stripped 1 base from V and 5 bases from J, with 12 bases between. CDR1 is LGHNA, CDR2 YNFKEQ, per germline. CDR3 nucleotide sequence: TGTGCCAGCAGCCAAGGTCTCGGGAGAGACGAGCAGTACTTC. Protein: CASSQGLGRDEQYF.

V usage is TRBV7-6 and J usage is TRBJ2-7; TRBD2 agrees at 16 bases. CDR3 length equals 17 residues. Germline V CDR1 and CDR2: SGHVS, FNYEAQ. V dropped 1 base and J dropped 5; count of bases not matched to a gene: 5. The CDR3 sequence is CASSLEGLAGGRNEQYF. The CDR3 DNA sequence: TGTGCCAGCAGCTTAGAGGGACTAGCGGGAGGGCGAAACGAGCAGTACTTC.